The clone carrying this T cell receptor (beta chain) showed up many times. These data are taken from a study of T-cell reconstitution after alpha-beta-depleted transplantation in children. TCRbeta library construction was performed incorporating unique molecular identifiers. One entry per CDR3 protein results from TCRdb running MiXCR on the PCR reads. The sample lists about 22,000 distinct CDR3 sequences; about 11% were seen once. The specimen was PBMCs from the stem cell graft donor, collected from the stem cell graft. The receptor was isolated from a human donor who donated a stem cell graft to a child with chronic granulomatous disease.

CDR3 DNA sequence: TGCAGTGCTAGAGATCTTGGGGTAACTGAAGCTTTCTTT. Translation gives CSARDLGVTEAFF. The V gene is TRBV20-1, the J gene TRBJ1-1; no firm D call. The CDR3 length is 13 residues. The V gene lost 0 bases and the J gene lost 5 bases, with 10 bases spanning the gap. Germline-derived CDR1 and CDR2 are DFQATT and SNEGSKA (reference sequence).